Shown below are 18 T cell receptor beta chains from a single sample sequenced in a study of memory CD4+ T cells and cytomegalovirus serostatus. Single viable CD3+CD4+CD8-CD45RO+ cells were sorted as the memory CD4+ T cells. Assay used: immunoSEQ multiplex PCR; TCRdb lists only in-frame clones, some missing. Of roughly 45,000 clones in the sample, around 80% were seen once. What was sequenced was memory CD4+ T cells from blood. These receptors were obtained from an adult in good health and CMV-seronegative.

The CDR3 is CASSLVGRNTDTQYF. Here the CDR3 DNA reads TGTGCCAGCAGCTTGGTAGGCAGAAACACAGATACGCAGTATTTT. This sequence joins TRBV5-6 and TRBJ2-3; D is uncertain. The ends were cut back, 0 bases at V and 2 bases at J, with 10 bases in the middle. The germline gives CDR1 SGHDT, CDR2 YYEEEE. The CDR3 is 15 residues long.

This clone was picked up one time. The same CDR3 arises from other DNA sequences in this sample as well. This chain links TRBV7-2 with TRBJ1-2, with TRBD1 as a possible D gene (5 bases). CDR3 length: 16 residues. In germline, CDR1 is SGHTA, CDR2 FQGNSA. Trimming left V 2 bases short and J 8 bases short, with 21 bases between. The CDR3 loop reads CASSLRDPRRQGGYTF. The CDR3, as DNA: TGTGCCAGCAGCTTAAGAGATCCCCGTCGGCAGGGCGGCTACACCTTC.

DNA for the CDR3: TGTGCCTGGAGTGAGACAGGGGATGATGGCTACACCTTC. Protein product: CAWSETGDDGYTF. This chain uses TRBV30 with TRBJ1-2; TRBD1 matches 8 bases. Trimming at V came to 1 base and at J to 6 bases, leaving 4 bases not matched to a gene. The CDR3 sequence is 13 residues long. The germline gives CDR1 GTSNPN, CDR2 SVGIG (reference sequence).

Here the CDR3 reads CASSRLAGGPKEETQYF. DNA for the CDR3: TGTGCCAGCAGCCGTCTAGCGGGGGGGCCGAAGGAGGAGACCCAGTACTTC. The chain combines TRBV4-2 with TRBJ2-5, with TRBD2 matching over 12 bases. Germline V gene sequence: CDR1 LGHNA, CDR2 YNFKEQ. The V gene end was trimmed by 4 bases and the J gene end by 5 bases; junction bases not matched to a gene: 11. The length of the CDR3 is 17 residues.

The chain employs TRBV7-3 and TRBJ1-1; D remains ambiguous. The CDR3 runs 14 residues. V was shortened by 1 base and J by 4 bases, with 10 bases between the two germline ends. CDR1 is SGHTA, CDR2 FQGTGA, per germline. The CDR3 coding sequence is TGTGCCAGCAGCTTAAATGGAGGCCCCACTGAAGCTTTCTTT. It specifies CASSLNGGPTEAFF.

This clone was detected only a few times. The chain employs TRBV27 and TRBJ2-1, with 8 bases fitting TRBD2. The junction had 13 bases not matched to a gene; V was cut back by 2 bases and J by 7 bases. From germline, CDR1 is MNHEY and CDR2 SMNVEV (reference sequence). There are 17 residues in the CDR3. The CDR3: CASSLRGVAGLKNEQFF. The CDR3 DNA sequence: TGTGCCAGCAGTTTAAGAGGCGTAGCGGGGTTAAAAAATGAGCAGTTCTTC.

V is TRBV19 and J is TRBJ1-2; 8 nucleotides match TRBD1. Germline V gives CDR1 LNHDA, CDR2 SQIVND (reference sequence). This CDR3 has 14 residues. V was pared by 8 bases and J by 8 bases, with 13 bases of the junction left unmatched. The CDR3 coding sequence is TGTGCCAGTGAACCGGGACAGGTTCCCGTGGGCTACACCTTC. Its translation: CASEPGQVPVGYTF. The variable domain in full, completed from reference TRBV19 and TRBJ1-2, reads DGGITQSPKYLFRKEGQNVTLSCEQNLNHDAMYWYRQDPGQGLRLIYYSQIVNDFQKGDIAEGYSVSREKKESFPLTVTSAQKNPTAFYLCASEPGQVPVGYTFGSGTRLTVV.

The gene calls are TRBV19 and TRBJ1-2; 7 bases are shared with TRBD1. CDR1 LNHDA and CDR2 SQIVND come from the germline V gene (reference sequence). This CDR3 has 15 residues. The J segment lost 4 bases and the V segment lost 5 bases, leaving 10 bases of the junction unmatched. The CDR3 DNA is TGTGCCAGTAGTTTTGGACAGGCTTCCTTCTATGGCTACACCTTC. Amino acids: CASSFGQASFYGYTF. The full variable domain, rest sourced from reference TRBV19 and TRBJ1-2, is DGGITQSPKYLFRKEGQNVTLSCEQNLNHDAMYWYRQDPGQGLRLIYYSQIVNDFQKGDIAEGYSVSREKKESFPLTVTSAQKNPTAFYLCASSFGQASFYGYTFGSGTRLTVV.

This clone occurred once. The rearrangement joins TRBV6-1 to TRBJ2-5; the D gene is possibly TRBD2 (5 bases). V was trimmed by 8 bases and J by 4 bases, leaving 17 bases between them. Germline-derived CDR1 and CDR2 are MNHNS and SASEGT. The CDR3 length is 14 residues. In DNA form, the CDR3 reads TGTGCCAGCCGAGAAATTAGCGTCGGAGAGACCCAGTACTTC. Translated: CASREISVGETQYF.

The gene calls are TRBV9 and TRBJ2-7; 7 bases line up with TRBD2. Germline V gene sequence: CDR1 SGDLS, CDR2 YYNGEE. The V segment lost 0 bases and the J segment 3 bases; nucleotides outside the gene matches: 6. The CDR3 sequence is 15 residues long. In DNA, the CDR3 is TGTGCCAGCAGCGTAGCTCCCCTAGCGGACTACGAGCAGTACTTC. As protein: CASSVAPLADYEQYF.

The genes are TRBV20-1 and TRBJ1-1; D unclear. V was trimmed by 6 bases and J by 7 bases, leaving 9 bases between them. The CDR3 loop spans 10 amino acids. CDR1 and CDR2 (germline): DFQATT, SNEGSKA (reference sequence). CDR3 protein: CSASQIEAFF. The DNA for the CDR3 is TGCAGTGCGTCACAAATTGAAGCTTTCTTT.

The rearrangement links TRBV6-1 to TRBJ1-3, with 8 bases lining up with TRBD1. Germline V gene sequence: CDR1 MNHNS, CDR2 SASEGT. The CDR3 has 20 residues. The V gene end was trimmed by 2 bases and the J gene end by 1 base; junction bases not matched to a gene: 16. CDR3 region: CASSETAWSRGRQSGNTIYF. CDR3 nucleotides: TGTGCCAGCAGTGAAACTGCGTGGAGCAGGGGGCGTCAGTCTGGAAACACCATATATTTT.

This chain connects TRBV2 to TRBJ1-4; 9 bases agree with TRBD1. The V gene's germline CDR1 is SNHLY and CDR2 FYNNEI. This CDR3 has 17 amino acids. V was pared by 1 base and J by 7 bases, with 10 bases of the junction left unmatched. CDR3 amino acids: CASSEVGQGRWGEKLFF. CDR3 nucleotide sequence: TGTGCCAGCAGTGAAGTGGGACAGGGTAGATGGGGTGAAAAACTGTTTTTT.

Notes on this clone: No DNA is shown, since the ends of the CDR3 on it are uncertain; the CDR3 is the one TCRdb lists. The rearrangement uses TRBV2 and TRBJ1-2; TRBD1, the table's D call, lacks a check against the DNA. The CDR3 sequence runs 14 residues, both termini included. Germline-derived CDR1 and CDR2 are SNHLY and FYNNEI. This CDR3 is CASILDRGQRGYTF.

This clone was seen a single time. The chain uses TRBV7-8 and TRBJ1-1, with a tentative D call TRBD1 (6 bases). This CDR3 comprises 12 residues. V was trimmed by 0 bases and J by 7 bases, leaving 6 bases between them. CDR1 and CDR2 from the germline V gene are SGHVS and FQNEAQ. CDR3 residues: CASSLAGGEAFF. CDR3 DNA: TGTGCCAGCAGCTTAGCAGGGGGTGAAGCTTTCTTT.

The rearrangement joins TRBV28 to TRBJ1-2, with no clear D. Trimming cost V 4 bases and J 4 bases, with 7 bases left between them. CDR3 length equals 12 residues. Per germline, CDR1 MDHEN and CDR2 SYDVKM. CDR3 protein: CASSSFTYGYTF. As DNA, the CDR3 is TGTGCCAGCAGTTCGTTCACCTATGGCTACACCTTC.

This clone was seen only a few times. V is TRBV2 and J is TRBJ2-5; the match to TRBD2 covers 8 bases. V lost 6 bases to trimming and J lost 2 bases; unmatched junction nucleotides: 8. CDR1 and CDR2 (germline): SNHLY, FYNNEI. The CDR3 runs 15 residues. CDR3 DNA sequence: TGTGCCAGCAGGTCGAATCCTAGCGGGCAAGAGACCCAGTACTTC. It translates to CASRSNPSGQETQYF.

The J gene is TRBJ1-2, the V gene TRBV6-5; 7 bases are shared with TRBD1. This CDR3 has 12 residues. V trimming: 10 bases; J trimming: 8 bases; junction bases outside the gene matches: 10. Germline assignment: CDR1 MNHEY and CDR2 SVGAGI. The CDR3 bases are TGTGCCACCAGCCTGGGACAGAGGGGCTACACCTTC. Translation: CATSLGQRGYTF.